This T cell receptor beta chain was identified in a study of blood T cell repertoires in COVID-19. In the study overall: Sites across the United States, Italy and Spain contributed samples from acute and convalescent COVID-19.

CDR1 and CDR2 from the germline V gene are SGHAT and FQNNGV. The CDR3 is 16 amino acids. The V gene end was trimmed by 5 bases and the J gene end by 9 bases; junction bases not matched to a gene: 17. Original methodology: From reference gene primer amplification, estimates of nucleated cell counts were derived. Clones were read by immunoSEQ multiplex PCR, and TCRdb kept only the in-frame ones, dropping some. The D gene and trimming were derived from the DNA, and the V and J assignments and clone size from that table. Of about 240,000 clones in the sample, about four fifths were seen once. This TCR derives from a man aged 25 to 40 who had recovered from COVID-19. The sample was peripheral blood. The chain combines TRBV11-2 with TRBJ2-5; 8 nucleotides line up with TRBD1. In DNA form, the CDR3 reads TGTGCCAGCAGCGGACCCGGGACAGGCACTTTGGGGGCCCAGTACTTC. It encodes CASSGPGTGTLGAQYF.